A selection of T cell receptor beta chains follows, all from one sample in a study of T-cell reconstitution after alpha-beta-depleted transplantation in children. TCRdb ran MiXCR on the PCR reads and lists one entry per CDR3 protein. This table holds about 980,000 distinct CDR3 sequences, around 30% found once. Sequences were derived from PBMCs, mostly from graft donor cells, sampled 360 days after TCRalphabeta/CD19-depleted stem cell transplant. Receptors were obtained from a boy under two years old who had a stem cell transplant for SCID, so the T cells may come from the graft donor. Both conserved end residues are trimmed from each CDR3. A D gene is named only where the DNA matches it firmly.

>TRBJ1-1|TRBD1|TRBV5-1
ASSPTGGSGEAF
>TRBJ2-3|.|TRBV12-3/TRBV12-4
ASSSRGADTQY
>TRBJ2-2|.|TRBV7-2
ASSLIRTGELF
>TRBJ2-1|.|TRBV9
ASSSPTGRPNHNEQF
>TRBJ2-1|.|TRBV3-1
ASTPRMTYYNEQF
>TRBJ2-5|TRBD1|TRBV7-7
ASSPRQGLKETQY
>TRBJ2-3|.|TRBV2
ASSEAMGAGTDTQY
>TRBJ2-5|.|TRBV11-3
ASSLDGAGTQY
>TRBJ1-1|TRBD1|TRBV18
ASSPEDRPNTEAF
>TRBJ2-1|TRBD1|TRBV6-6
ASSYPGQGQF
>TRBJ2-3|.|TRBV24-1
ATSGLTRTDTQY
>TRBJ1-2|.|TRBV6-1
ASRPGPRYGYT
>TRBJ1-6|.|TRBV20-1
SARPGASSNSPLH
>TRBJ2-7|.|TRBV12-3/TRBV12-4
ASSLRGGSITAQY
>TRBJ2-7|.|TRBV19
ASSTQSSYEQY
>TRBJ2-7|TRBD1|TRBV7-2
ASSPNRGSGEQY
>TRBJ2-1|.|TRBV5-6
ASSLGGFWGEF
>TRBJ2-1|TRBD2|TRBV2
ASSDPVTSGFYNEQF
>TRBJ2-1|TRBD2|TRBV5-1
ASSRTGLDYNEQF
>TRBJ2-5|.|TRBV20-1
SARTTRQETQY
>TRBJ1-2|TRBD1|TRBV11-2
ASSLTTGTGHGYT
>TRBJ2-7|.|TRBV12-3/TRBV12-4
ASSLTGFGGNEQY
>TRBJ2-7|TRBD1|TRBV15
ATSARTGSYEQY
>TRBJ2-7|TRBD2|TRBV6-5
ASSYPAGGLYEQY
>TRBJ2-7|TRBD1|TRBV12-3/TRBV12-4
ASSSPNYRGISYEQY
>TRBJ2-1|.|TRBV9
ASSVGAGLVNEQF
>TRBJ1-4|.|TRBV12-3/TRBV12-4
ASSPRGLATNEKLF
>TRBJ2-3|.|TRBV20-1
SANLLGAADTQY
>TRBJ2-5|.|TRBV5-1
ASSLGRGLGTQY
>TRBJ2-6|TRBD1|TRBV4-3
ASSQDWDSLGANVLT
>TRBJ2-3|.|TRBV20-1
SARMTGRDTQY